Following are 2 T cell receptor beta chains from one sample sequenced in a study of beta chain features in type 1 diabetes. Findings and caveats of the study: The study found moderately but significantly shorter TCRB CDR3s in all four CD4+ subsets of Type 1 diabetes patients.

No cognate antigen is known for these TCRs. Isolated RNA was reverse transcribed in full, so expressed TCRB transcripts were sequenced. TCRdb's copy holds only in-frame clones and misses some; the assay was immunoSEQ multiplex PCR. The sample lists roughly 340,000 clones; less than 15% were seen once. What was sequenced was naive CD4+ T cells from blood. These receptors originate from a woman between 18 and 29 years old with type 1 diabetes.

This clone occurred a few times. The chain recombines TRBV7-9 with TRBJ2-1, with 7 bases matching TRBD1. The CDR3 has 15 amino acids. Germline CDR1 and CDR2: SEHNR and FQNEAQ (reference sequence). The ends lost 1 base at V and 5 bases at J; junction bases unmatched: 5. For the CDR3, the DNA is TGTGCCAGCAGCTTAGACAGGGGAGAGGACAATGAGCAGTTCTTC. Translated: CASSLDRGEDNEQFF.

The table lists this clone with a few counts. V gene TRBV9 combines with J gene TRBJ2-1, with D possibly being TRBD2 (5 bases). The ends were cut back, 0 bases at V and 4 bases at J, with 8 bases in the middle. Germline V lookup: CDR1 SGDLS, CDR2 YYNGEE. The CDR3 extends over 14 amino acids. In DNA form, the CDR3 reads TGTGCCAGCAGCGTAGTTGAGCGGTACAATGAGCAGTTCTTC. It translates to CASSVVERYNEQFF.